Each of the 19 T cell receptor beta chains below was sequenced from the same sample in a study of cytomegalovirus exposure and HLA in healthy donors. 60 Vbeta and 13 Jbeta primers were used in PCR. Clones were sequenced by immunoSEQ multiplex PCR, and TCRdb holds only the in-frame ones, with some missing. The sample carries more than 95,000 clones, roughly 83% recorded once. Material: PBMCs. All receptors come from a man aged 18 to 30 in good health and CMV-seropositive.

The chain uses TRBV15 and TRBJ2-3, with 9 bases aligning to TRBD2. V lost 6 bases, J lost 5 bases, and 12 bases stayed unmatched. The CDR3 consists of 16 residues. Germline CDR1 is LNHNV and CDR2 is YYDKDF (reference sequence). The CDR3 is CATRSQAGGFVDTQYF. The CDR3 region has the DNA TGTGCCACCAGATCACAAGCGGGGGGTTTCGTAGATACGCAGTATTTT.

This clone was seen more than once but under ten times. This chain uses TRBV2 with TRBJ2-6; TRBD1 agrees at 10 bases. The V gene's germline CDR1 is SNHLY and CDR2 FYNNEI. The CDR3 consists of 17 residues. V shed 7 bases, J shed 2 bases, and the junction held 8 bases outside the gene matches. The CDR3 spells CASIKLTGGAGANVLTF. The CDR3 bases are TGTGCCAGCATTAAATTGACAGGGGGCGCTGGGGCCAACGTCCTGACTTTC.

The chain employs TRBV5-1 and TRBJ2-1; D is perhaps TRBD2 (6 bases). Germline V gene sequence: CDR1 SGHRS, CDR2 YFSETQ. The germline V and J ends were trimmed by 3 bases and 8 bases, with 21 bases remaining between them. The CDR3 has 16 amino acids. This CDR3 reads CASSYRRDGGSDEQFF. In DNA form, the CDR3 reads TGCGCCAGCAGCTACCGCCGGGACGGGGGAAGCGATGAGCAGTTCTTC. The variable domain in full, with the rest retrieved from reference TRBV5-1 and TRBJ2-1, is KAGVTQTPRYLIKTRGQQVTLSCSPISGHRSVSWYQQTPGQGLQFLFEYFSETQRNKGNFPGRFSGRQFSNSRSEMNVSTLELGDSALYLCASSYRRDGGSDEQFFGPGTRLTVL.

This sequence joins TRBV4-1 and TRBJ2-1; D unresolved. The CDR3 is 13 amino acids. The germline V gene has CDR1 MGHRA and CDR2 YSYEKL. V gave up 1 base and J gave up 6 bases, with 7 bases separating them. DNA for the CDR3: TGCGCCAGCAGCCAAGTCAGTCGCAATGAGCAGTTCTTC. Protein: CASSQVSRNEQFF.

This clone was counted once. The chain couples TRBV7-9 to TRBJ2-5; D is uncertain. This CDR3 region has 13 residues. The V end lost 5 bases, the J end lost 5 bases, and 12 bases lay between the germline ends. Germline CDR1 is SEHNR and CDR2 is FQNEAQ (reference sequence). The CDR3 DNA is TGTGCCAGCAGCACCTTTAGTTGGGAGACCCAGTACTTC. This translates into CASSTFSWETQYF.

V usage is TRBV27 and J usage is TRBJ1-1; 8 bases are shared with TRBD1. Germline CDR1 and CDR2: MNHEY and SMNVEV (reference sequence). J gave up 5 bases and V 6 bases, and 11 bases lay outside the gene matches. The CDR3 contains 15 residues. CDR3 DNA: TGTGCCAGCAGATCGGACAGGGAGTGGTGGACTGAAGCTTTCTTT. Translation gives CASRSDREWWTEAFF.

The CDR3 DNA follows: TGTGCCAGCTCACGAGGACTAGCGGGGGGTTATGAGCAGTTCTTC. It codes for CASSRGLAGGYEQFF. V usage is TRBV18 and J usage is TRBJ2-1, with TRBD2 matching 14 bases. The V gene's germline CDR1 is KGHSH and CDR2 LQKENI. The CDR3 is 15 amino acids. With V trimmed by 4 bases and J by 8 bases, 4 bases remained unmatched.

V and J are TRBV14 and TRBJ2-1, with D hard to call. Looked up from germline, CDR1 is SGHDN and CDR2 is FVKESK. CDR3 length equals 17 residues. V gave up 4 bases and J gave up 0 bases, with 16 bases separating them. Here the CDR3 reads CASSPPLEDSSYNEQFF. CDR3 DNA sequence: TGTGCCAGCAGCCCCCCTCTAGAGGATAGCTCCTACAATGAGCAGTTCTTC.

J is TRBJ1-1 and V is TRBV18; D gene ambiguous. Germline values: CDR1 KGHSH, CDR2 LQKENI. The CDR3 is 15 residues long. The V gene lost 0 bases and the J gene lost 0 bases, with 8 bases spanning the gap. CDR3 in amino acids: CASSPPLGVNTEAFF. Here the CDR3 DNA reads TGTGCCAGCTCACCACCTCTGGGCGTGAACACTGAAGCTTTCTTT.

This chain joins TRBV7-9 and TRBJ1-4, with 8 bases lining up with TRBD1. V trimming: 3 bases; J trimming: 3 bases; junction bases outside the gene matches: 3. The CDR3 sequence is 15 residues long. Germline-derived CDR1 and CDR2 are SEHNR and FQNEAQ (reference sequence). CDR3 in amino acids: CASSFRGQANEKLFF. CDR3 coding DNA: TGTGCCAGCAGCTTCCGGGGACAGGCTAATGAAAAACTGTTTTTT.

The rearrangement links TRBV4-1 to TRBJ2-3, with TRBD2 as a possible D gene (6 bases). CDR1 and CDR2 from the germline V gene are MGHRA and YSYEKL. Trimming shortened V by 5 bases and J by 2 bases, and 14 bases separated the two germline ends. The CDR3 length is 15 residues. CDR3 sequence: CASSGGGVTTDTQYF. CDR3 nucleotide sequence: TGCGCCAGCAGCGGAGGAGGGGTTACCACAGATACGCAGTATTTT.

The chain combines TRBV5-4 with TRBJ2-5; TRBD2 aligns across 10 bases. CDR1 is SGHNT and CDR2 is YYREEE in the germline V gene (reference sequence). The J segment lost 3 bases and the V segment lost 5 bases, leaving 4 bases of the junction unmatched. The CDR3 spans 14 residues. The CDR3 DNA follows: TGTGCCAGCAGACCTGGACTAGCGGAAGAGACCCAGTACTTC. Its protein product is CASRPGLAEETQYF.

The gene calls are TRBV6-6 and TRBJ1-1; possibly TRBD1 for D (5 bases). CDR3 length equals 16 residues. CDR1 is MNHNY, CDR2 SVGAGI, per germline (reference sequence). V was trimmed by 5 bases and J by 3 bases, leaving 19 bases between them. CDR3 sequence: CASSPTEGIWDTEAFF. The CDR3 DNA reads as TGTGCCAGCAGTCCCACGGAGGGGATCTGGGACACTGAAGCTTTCTTT.

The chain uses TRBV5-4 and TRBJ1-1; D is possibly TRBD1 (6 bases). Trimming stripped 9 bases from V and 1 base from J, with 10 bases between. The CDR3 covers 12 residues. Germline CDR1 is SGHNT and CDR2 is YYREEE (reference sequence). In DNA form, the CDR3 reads TGTGCCACCAGGACAGCGAACACTGAAGCTTTCTTT. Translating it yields CATRTANTEAFF.

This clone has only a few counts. The CDR3 coding sequence is TGTGCCAGCAGTTTGGGCGACCCCGGGACAGGGCCAGAGACCCAGTACTTC. Translated: CASSLGDPGTGPETQYF. The chain recombines TRBV28 with TRBJ2-5; 9 bases align to TRBD1. Germline assignment: CDR1 MDHEN and CDR2 SYDVKM. V dropped 3 bases and J dropped 4; count of bases not matched to a gene: 12. The CDR3 is 17 residues long.

The CDR3 region is CASSLGTGYEQYF. In nucleotides, the CDR3 is TGTGCCAGCAGCTTAGGTACAGGTTACGAGCAGTACTTC. The chain joins TRBV7-9 to TRBJ2-7; D perhaps matches TRBD1 (5 bases). The V gene lost 1 base and the J gene lost 4 bases, with 8 bases spanning the gap. The CDR3 is 13 residues long. The germline CDR1 and CDR2 sequences are SEHNR and FQNEAQ (reference sequence).

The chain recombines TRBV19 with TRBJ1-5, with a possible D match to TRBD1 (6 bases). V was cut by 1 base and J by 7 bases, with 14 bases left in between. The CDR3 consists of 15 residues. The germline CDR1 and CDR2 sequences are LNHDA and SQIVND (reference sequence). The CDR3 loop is CASSIAGALRQPQHF. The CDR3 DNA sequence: TGTGCCAGTAGTATAGCAGGGGCCCTTCGGCAGCCCCAGCATTTT. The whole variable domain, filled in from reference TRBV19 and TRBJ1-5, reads DGGITQSPKYLFRKEGQNVTLSCEQNLNHDAMYWYRQDPGQGLRLIYYSQIVNDFQKGDIAEGYSVSREKKESFPLTVTSAQKNPTAFYLCASSIAGALRQPQHFGDGTRLSIL.

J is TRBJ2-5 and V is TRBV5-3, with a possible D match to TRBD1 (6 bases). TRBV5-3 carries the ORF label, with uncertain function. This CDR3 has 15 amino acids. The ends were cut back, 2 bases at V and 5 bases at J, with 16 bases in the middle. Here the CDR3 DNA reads TGTGCCAGAAGCTTTTTAGCAGGGGAAGGTGAGACCCAGTACTTC. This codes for CARSFLAGEGETQYF.

The CDR3 region is CASTPLVTGGSYEQYF. Here the CDR3 DNA reads TGTGCCAGCACTCCCTTAGTGACAGGGGGCAGCTACGAGCAGTACTTC. V gene TRBV28 combines with J gene TRBJ2-7, with 10 bases fitting TRBD1. V trimming: 7 bases; J trimming: 3 bases; junction bases outside the gene matches: 12. The length of the CDR3 is 16 residues. Per germline, CDR1 MDHEN and CDR2 SYDVKM. The full variable domain, rest sourced from reference TRBV28 and TRBJ2-7, is DVKVTQSSRYLVKRTGEKVFLECVQDMDHENMFWYRQDPGLGLRLIYFSYDVKMKEKGDIPEGYSVSREKKERFSLILESASTNQTSMYLCASTPLVTGGSYEQYFGPGTRLTVT.